The 16 T cell receptor beta chains listed next were all sequenced from one sample in a study of blood T cells in healthy people across ages (dated by TCRdb to between 2015 and 2017). Library generation was performed with 5' RACE. Sequencing relied on an Illumina HiSeq 2500. A second roughly 6 to 11 cycle PCR used a sample-barcoded 5' primer and a J-beta primer mix. TCRdb itself trimmed the public reads at Q25 with fastp, ran MiXCR and retained productive beta chains. Under each unique CDR3 protein, matching rows form one entry showing the most common genes and DNA. The sample table contains roughly 900,000 distinct CDR3 sequences; only one count was recorded for around 30% of them. The ten top clones hold approximately 15% of the sample. The sample comprised blood. The receptors originated from an elderly woman in good health.

This clonotype was counted at least ten times. The chain recombines TRBV10-3 with TRBJ2-7; 8 bases agree with TRBD1. The CDR3 contains 16 residues. The germline gives CDR1 ENHRY, CDR2 SYGVKD. Trimming cost V 3 bases and J 0 bases; bases outside gene matches: 7. CDR3 residues: CAISDPGTGSSYEQYF. CDR3 bases: TGTGCCATCAGTGACCCCGGGACAGGCAGCTCCTACGAGCAGTACTTC.

This clonotype was picked up many times. The V call is TRBV12-3 or TRBV12-4, the J call TRBJ1-2, with D possibly matching TRBD1 (5 bases). Trimming left V 7 bases short and J 0 bases short, with 18 bases between. The CDR3 length is 16 residues. The CDR3 region is CASTRDGLPANYGYTF. DNA for the CDR3: TGTGCCAGCACCCGGGACGGCCTACCAGCTAACTATGGCTACACCTTC.

This clonotype was counted many times. The CDR3 region is CASSYRVPRGGNEQFF. The CDR3 coding sequence is TGTGCCAGCAGCTACAGAGTACCCAGGGGCGGAAATGAGCAGTTCTTC. The V and J genes are TRBV6-2 or TRBV6-3 and TRBJ2-1; D is possibly TRBD1 (6 bases). The CDR3 consists of 16 residues. The germline V gene encodes CDR1 MNHEY and CDR2 SVGEGT. V was trimmed by 6 bases and J by 7 bases, leaving 22 bases between them.

The chain has TRBV7-9 and TRBJ1-1; D might be TRBD1 (5 bases). The CDR3 is made up of 16 amino acids. V dropped 1 base and J dropped 1 base, with 13 bases sitting between them. CDR1 is SEHNR and CDR2 is FQNEAQ in the germline V gene (reference sequence). The CDR3 sequence: CASSLGGGPQNTEAFF. DNA for the CDR3: TGTGCCAGCAGCTTAGGTGGGGGACCGCAGAACACTGAAGCTTTCTTT. The entire variable domain, with the rest obtained from reference TRBV7-9 and TRBJ1-1, is as follows: DTGVSQNPRHKITKRGQNVTFRCDPISEHNRLYWYRQTLGQGPEFLTYFQNEAQLEKSRLLSDRFSAERPKGSFSTLEIQRTEQGDSAMYLCASSLGGGPQNTEAFFGQGTRLTVV.

This clonotype was counted at least ten times. The chain is built from TRBV6-1 and TRBJ1-5; 9 bases fit TRBD1. From germline, CDR1 is MNHNS and CDR2 SASEGT. Trimming at V came to 5 bases and at J to 0 bases, leaving 17 bases not matched to a gene. This CDR3 is built from 20 residues. CDR3 coding DNA: TGTGCCAGCAGTCCGGGACAGGGCGATTGGGTGGTCCATAGCAATCAGCCCCAGCATTTT. This sequence encodes CASSPGQGDWVVHSNQPQHF.

This chain uses TRBV5-1 with TRBJ2-5; 9 bases fit TRBD1. CDR1 and CDR2 (germline): SGHRS, YFSETQ. The CDR3 has 15 amino acids. With V trimmed by 4 bases and J by 1 base, 5 bases remained unmatched. CDR3: CASSIQGASQETQYF. The CDR3 region has the DNA TGCGCCAGCAGCATACAGGGGGCCAGCCAAGAGACCCAGTACTTC. Filled out from reference TRBV5-1 and TRBJ2-5, the complete variable domain reads KAGVTQTPRYLIKTRGQQVTLSCSPISGHRSVSWYQQTPGQGLQFLFEYFSETQRNKGNFPGRFSGRQFSNSRSEMNVSTLELGDSALYLCASSIQGASQETQYFGPGTRLLVL.

The chain is built from TRBV20-1 and TRBJ2-7; no definite D call. The CDR3 loop spans 14 amino acids. Trimming pared 3 bases from V and 10 bases from J, leaving 22 bases between. The V gene's germline CDR1 is DFQATT and CDR2 SNEGSKA (reference sequence). CDR3 loop: CSASQTTRQEAQYF. In nucleotides, the CDR3 is TGCAGTGCTAGTCAAACGACACGCCAAGAGGCCCAGTACTTC.

The J gene is TRBJ1-2, the V gene TRBV5-1; no clear D gene. Germline CDR1 and CDR2: SGHRS and YFSETQ. The length of the CDR3 is 18 residues. Trimming took off 1 base at V and 2 bases at J, with 21 bases between the two ends. The CDR3 is CASSLWSGNRGPNYGYTF. CDR3 DNA sequence: TGCGCCAGCAGCTTGTGGTCGGGGAACCGAGGGCCCAACTATGGCTACACCTTC.

In its sample, this clonotype was seen many times. The V and J genes are TRBV6-6 and TRBJ2-1; no clear D. Germline loops: CDR1 MNHNY, CDR2 SVGAGI (reference sequence). The V and J ends lost 1 base and 3 bases respectively, with 13 bases between them. This CDR3 has 16 amino acids. CDR3 in amino acids: CASSYLGPFYYNEQFF. CDR3 DNA: TGTGCCAGCAGTTACTTAGGACCATTTTACTACAATGAGCAGTTCTTC.

The CDR3 sequence: CASSLTRTSGGLTYEQYF. In nucleotides, the CDR3 is TGTGCCAGCAGCTTAACGCGGACTAGCGGGGGCCTTACCTACGAGCAGTACTTC. The V and J genes are TRBV7-3 and TRBJ2-4; 13 positions agree with TRBD2. The J call is uncertain, as TRBJ2-7 better fits the DNA end. The germline CDR1 and CDR2 sequences are SGHTA and FQGTGA. The CDR3 spans 18 residues.

There are many counts of this clonotype. The chain joins TRBV9 to TRBJ2-5; 7 bases are shared with TRBD2. This CDR3 has 15 amino acids. V gave up 0 bases and J gave up 4 bases; unmatched junction bases: 6. CDR1 is SGDLS, CDR2 YYNGEE, per germline. The CDR3 here is CASSVGTRGPETQYF. The CDR3 DNA is TGTGCCAGCAGCGTAGGGACTAGAGGGCCAGAGACCCAGTACTTC.

The table lists this clonotype with a count of one. A much bigger clone sits one base away, suggesting this may be a read error. J is TRBJ2-5 and V is TRBV5-1; TRBD2 matches at 15 bases. The germline CDR1 and CDR2 sequences are SGHRS and YFSETQ. This CDR3 has 15 amino acids. The V gene end was trimmed by 6 bases and the J gene end by 11 bases; junction bases not matched to a gene: 11. CDR3 nucleotides: TGCGCCAGCAAACGGACTAGCGGGGGGGTATTTGAGCAGTACTTC. Encoded protein: CASKRTSGGVFEQYF.

This clonotype was detected many times. The genes are TRBV5-1 and TRBJ1-6; TRBD1 matches 7 bases. V was clipped by 3 bases and J by 9 bases; unmatched bases: 12. CDR3 size: 16 residues. Germline CDR1 and CDR2: SGHRS and YFSETQ. DNA of the CDR3: TGCGCCAGCAGCTCACGGACAGGTTCCGGGGGTTCACCCCTCCACTTT. Its protein product is CASSSRTGSGGSPLHF.

This clonotype was detected many times. The V call is TRBV11-1, the J call TRBJ1-1; D gene unclear. V was cut by 2 bases and J by 10 bases, with 14 bases left in between. The CDR3 has 13 amino acids. Germline loops: CDR1 SGHAT, CDR2 FQDESV (reference sequence). The CDR3, as DNA: TGTGCCAGCAGCTTAATACTGGGTGGACCAGCTTTCTTT. Amino acid sequence: CASSLILGGPAFF.

This clonotype was detected ten times or more. This chain uses TRBV24-1 with TRBJ1-1; D gene unclear. This CDR3 spans 14 amino acids. Germline V CDR1 and CDR2: KGHDR, SFDVKD. The V end lost 7 bases, the J end lost 2 bases, and 13 bases lay between the germline ends. CDR3 protein: CATRAPGFNTEAFF. CDR3 bases: TGTGCCACCAGAGCCCCCGGGTTCAACACTGAAGCTTTCTTT.

This clonotype occurred many times. The CDR3, as DNA: TGTGCCAGCAGCCGTGCAGGGGTGGGAGAGACCCAGTACTTC. Protein: CASSRAGVGETQYF. The gene calls are TRBV7-2 and TRBJ2-5, with a tentative D call TRBD1 (6 bases). There are 14 residues in the CDR3. Trimming removed 5 bases from V and 4 bases from J, with 14 bases in between. Germline V lookup: CDR1 SGHTA, CDR2 FQGNSA.